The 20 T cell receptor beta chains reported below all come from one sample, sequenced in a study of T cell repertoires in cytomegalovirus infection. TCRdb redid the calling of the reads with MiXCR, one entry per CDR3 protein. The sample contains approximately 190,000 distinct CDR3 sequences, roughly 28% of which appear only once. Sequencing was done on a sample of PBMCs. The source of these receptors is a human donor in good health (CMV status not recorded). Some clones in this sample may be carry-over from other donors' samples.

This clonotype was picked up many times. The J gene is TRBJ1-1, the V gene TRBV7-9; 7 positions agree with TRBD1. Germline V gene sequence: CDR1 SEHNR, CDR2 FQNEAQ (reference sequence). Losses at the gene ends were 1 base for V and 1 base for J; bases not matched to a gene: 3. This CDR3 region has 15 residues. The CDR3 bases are TGTGCCAGCAGCTTAGGAGGGGGCGGGAACACTGAAGCTTTCTTT. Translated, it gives CASSLGGGGNTEAFF.

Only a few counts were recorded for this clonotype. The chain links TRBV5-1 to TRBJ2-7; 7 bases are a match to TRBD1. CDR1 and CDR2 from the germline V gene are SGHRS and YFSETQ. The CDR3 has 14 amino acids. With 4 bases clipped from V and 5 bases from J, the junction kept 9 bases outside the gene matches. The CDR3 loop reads CASSKSTGQDEQYF. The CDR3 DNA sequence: TGCGCCAGCAGCAAATCGACAGGGCAGGACGAGCAGTACTTC.

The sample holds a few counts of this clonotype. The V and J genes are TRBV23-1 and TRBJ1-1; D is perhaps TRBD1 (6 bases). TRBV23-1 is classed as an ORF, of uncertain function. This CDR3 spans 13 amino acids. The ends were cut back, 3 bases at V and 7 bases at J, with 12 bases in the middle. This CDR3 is CASSHPDRLEAFF. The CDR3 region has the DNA TGCGCCAGCAGTCATCCCGACAGGCTTGAAGCTTTCTTT.

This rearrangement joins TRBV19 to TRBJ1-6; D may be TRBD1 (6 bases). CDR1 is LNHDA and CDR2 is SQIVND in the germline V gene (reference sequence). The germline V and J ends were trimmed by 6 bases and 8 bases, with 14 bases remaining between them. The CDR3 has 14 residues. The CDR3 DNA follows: TGTGCCAGTAGCGGGGGCCTTGGAGATTCACCCCTCCACTTT. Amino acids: CASSGGLGDSPLHF.

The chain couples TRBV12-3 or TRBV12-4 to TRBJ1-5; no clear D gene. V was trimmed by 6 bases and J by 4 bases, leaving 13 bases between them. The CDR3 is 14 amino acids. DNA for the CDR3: TGTGCCAGCAGCCCCGGGGTGAGGAATCAGCCCCAGCATTTT. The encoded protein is CASSPGVRNQPQHF.

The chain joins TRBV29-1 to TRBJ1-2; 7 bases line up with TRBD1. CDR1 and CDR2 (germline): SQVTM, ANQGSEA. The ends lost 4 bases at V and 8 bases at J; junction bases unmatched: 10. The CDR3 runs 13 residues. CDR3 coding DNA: TGCAGCGTTGTAGAAGGGGGCAGGGAAGGCTACACCTTC. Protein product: CSVVEGGREGYTF.

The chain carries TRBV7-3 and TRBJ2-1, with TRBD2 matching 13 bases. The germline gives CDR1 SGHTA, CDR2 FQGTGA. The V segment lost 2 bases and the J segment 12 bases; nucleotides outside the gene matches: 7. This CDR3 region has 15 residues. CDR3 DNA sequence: TGTGCCAGCAGCTTAGCGACTAGCGGGGGGCGAGGGCAGTTCTTC. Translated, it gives CASSLATSGGRGQFF.

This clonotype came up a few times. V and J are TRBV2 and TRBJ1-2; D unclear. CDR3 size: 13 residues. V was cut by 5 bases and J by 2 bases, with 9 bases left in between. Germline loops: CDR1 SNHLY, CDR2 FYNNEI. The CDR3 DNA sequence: TGTGCCAGCAGTTCTGACACGAACTATGGCTACACCTTC. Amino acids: CASSSDTNYGYTF.

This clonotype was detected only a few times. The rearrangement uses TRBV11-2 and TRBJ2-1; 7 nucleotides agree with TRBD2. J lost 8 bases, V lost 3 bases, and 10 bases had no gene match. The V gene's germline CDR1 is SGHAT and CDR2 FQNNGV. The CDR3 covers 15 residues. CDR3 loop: CASSFRGVAGDEQFF. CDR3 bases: TGTGCCAGCAGCTTCCGGGGGGTAGCGGGCGATGAGCAGTTCTTC.

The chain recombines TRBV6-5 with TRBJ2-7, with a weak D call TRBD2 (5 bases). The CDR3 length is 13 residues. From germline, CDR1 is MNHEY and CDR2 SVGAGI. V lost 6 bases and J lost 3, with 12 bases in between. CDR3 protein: CASRRTGFYEQYF. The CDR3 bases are TGTGCCAGCAGACGGACTGGGTTCTACGAGCAGTACTTC.

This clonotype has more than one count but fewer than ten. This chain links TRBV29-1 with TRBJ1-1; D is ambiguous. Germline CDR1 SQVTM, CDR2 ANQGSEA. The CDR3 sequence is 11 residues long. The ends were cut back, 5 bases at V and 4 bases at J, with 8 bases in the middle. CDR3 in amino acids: CSVSDSTEAFF. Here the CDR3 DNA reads TGCAGCGTTTCGGATAGCACTGAAGCTTTCTTT.

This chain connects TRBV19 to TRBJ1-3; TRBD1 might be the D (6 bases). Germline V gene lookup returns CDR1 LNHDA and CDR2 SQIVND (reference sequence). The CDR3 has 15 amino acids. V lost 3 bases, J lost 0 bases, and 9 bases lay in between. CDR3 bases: TGTGCCAGTAGTATCGACAGGTACTCTGGAAACACCATATATTTT. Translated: CASSIDRYSGNTIYF.

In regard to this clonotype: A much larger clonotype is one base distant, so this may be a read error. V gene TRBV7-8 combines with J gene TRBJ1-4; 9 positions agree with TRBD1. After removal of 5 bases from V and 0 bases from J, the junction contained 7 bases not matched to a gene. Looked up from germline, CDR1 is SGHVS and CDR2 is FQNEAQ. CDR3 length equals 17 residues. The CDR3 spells CASSPGTGYATNEKLFF. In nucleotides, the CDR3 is TGTGCCAGCAGCCCCGGGACAGGGTATGCAACTAATGAAAAACTGTTTTTT.

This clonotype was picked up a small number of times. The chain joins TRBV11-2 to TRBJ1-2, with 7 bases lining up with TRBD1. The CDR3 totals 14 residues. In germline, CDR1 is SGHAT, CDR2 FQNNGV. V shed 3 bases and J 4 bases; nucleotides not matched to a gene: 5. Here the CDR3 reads CASSFQTGSYGYTF. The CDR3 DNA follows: TGTGCCAGCAGCTTCCAGACAGGGAGCTATGGCTACACCTTC.

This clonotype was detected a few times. The CDR3 DNA is TGTGCCAGCACCCGGACAGAGAACACTGAAGCTTTCTTT. Protein product: CASTRTENTEAFF. J is TRBJ1-1 and V is TRBV6-2 or TRBV6-3; D may be TRBD1 (6 bases). The CDR3 covers 13 residues. The V end was cut by 7 bases, the J end by 1 base, with 10 bases between. CDR1 is MNHEY and CDR2 is SVGEGT in the germline V gene.

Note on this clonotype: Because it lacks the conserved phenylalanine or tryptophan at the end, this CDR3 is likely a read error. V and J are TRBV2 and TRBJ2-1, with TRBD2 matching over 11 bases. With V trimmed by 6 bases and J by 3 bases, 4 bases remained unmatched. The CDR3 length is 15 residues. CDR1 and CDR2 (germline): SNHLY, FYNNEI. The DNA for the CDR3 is TGTGCCAGCAGGCCAACTAGCGGGGGCTACAATGAGCAGTTCTTA. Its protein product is CASRPTSGGYNEQFL.

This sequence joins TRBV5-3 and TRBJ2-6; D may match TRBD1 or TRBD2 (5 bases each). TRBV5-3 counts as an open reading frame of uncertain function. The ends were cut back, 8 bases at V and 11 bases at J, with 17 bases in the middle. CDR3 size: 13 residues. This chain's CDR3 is CASSPGDGDVLTF. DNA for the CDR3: TGTGCCAGCAGCCCCGGGGACGGCGACGTCCTGACTTTC.

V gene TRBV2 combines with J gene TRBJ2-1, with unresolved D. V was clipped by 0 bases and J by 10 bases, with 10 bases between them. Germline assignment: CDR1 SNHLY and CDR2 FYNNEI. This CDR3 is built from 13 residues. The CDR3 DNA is TGTGCCAGCAGTGAAGCTCCGAGGTCGGAGCAGTTCTTC. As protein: CASSEAPRSEQFF.

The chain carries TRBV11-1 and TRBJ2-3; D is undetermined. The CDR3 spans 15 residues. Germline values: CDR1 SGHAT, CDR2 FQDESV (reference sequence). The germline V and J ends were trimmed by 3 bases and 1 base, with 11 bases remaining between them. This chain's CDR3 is CASSLSRVGTDTQYF. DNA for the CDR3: TGTGCCAGCAGCTTGAGTCGGGTTGGCACAGATACGCAGTATTTT.

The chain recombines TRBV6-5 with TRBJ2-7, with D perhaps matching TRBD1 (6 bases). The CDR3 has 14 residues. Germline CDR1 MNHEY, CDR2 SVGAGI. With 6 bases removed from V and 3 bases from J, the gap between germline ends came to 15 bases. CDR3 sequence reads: CASSQQGWGYEQYF. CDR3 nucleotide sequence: TGTGCCAGCAGCCAACAGGGATGGGGCTACGAGCAGTACTTC.